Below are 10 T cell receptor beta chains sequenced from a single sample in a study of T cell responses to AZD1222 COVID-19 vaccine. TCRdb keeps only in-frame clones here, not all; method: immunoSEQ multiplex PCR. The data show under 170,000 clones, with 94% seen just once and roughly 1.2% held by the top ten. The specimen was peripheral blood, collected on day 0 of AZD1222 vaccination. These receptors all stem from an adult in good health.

CDR3 region: CAISEHNTPNYGYTF. Here the CDR3 DNA reads TGTGCCATCAGTGAACACAACACTCCTAACTATGGCTACACCTTC. The chain recombines TRBV10-3 with TRBJ1-2; D unresolved. CDR1 is ENHRY and CDR2 is SYGVKD in the germline V gene. V lost 3 bases and J 0 bases, leaving 11 bases between the germline ends. CDR3 length equals 15 residues.

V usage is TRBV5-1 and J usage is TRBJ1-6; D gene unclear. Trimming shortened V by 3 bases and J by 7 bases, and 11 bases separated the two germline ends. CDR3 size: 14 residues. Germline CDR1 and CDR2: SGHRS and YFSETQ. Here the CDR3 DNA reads TGCGCCAGCAGCTCGCAGGTGAAAAATTCACCCCTCCACTTT. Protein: CASSSQVKNSPLHF.

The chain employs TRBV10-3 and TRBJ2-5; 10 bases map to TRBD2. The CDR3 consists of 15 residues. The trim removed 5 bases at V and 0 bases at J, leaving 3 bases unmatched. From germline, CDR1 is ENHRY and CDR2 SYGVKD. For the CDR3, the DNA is TGTGCCATCAGTATTAGCGGGGGGAACCAAGAGACCCAGTACTTC. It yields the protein CAISISGGNQETQYF.

This CDR3 reads CASSDWASGTNYNEQFF. CDR3 DNA: TGTGCCAGCAGTGACTGGGCTAGCGGAACTAACTACAATGAGCAGTTCTTC. V usage is TRBV6-4 and J usage is TRBJ2-1; 7 positions match TRBD2. Trimming at V came to 1 base and at J to 3 bases, leaving 9 bases not matched to a gene. The CDR3 extends over 17 amino acids. The germline gives CDR1 MRHNA, CDR2 SNTAGT.

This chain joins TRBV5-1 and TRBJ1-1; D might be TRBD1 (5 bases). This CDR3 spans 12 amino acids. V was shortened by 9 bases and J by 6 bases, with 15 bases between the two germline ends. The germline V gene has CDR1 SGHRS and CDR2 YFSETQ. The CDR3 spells CATKGRDAEAFF. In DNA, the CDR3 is TGCGCCACTAAGGGGAGGGACGCTGAAGCTTTCTTT. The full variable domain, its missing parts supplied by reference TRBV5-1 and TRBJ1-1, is KAGVTQTPRYLIKTRGQQVTLSCSPISGHRSVSWYQQTPGQGLQFLFEYFSETQRNKGNFPGRFSGRQFSNSRSEMNVSTLELGDSALYLCATKGRDAEAFFGQGTRLTVV.

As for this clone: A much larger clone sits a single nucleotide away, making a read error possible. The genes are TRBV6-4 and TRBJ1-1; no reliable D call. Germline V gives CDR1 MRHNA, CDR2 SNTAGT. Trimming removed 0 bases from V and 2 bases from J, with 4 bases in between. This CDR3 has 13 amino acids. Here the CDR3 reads CASSDSENTEAFF. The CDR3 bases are TGTGCCAGCAGTGACTCGGAAAACACTGAAGCTTTCTTT.

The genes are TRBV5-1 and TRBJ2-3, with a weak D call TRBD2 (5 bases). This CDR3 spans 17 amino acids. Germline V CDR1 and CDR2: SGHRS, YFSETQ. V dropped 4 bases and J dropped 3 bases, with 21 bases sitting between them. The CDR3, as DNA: TGCGCCAGCAGCCCGATATACGGAGGTACCGGGACAGATACGCAGTATTTT. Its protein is CASSPIYGGTGTDTQYF.

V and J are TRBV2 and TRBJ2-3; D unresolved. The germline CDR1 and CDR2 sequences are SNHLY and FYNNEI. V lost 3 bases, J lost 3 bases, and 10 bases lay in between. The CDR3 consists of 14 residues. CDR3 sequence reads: CASSEAVRTDTQYF. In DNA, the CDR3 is TGTGCCAGCAGTGAGGCTGTACGGACAGATACGCAGTATTTT. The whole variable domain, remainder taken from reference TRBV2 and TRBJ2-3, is EPEVTQTPSHQVTQMGQEVILRCVPISNHLYFYWYRQILGQKVEFLVSFYNNEISEKSEIFDDQFSVERPDGSNFTLKIRSTKLEDSAMYFCASSEAVRTDTQYFGPGTRLTVL.

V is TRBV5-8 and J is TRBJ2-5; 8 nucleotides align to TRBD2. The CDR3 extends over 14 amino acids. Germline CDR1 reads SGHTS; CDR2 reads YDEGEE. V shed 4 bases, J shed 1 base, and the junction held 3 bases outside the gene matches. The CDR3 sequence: CASSPGGGQETQYF. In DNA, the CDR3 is TGTGCCAGCAGCCCCGGGGGGGGCCAAGAGACCCAGTACTTC.

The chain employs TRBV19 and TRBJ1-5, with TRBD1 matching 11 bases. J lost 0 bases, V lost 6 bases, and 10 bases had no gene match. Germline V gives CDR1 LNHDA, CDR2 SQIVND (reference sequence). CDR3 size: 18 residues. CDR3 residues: CASRTGTGGSFSNQPQHF. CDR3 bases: TGTGCCAGTAGGACCGGGACAGGGGGTTCGTTTAGCAATCAGCCCCAGCATTTT.